Listed below are T cell receptor beta chains from one sample, sequenced in a study of blood T cell repertoires in COVID-19. Repertoires were generated with immunoSEQ multiplex PCR, while TCRdb's copy carries only in-frame clones and drops some. This table holds 400,000 or so clones, 89% found once. Sequencing was done on a sample of peripheral blood. These TCRs come from a woman between 35 and 50 years old with COVID-19, enrolled during active disease. CDR3s include the opening cysteine and the closing phenylalanine or tryptophan. The D gene is left open where the match is weak. For some rows the clone size is stated as once, few or many, or as a class when expanded; others skip it.

clone_size	j_call	v_call	d_call	cdr3_aa	cdr3_nt
-	TRBJ1-6	TRBV4-2	-	CASSQENGNSPLHF	TGTGCCAGCAGCCAAGAGAACGGTAATTCACCCCTCCACTTT
-	TRBJ2-7	TRBV29-1	-	CSVVGRGNYEQYF	TGCAGCGTTGTAGGTCGGGGGAACTACGAGCAGTACTTC
-	TRBJ1-6	TRBV10-3	-	CAISESRVSPLHF	TGTGCCATCAGTGAGTCTCGAGTGTCACCCCTCCACTTT
-	TRBJ1-4	TRBV19	-	CASSMNQWEKLFF	TGTGCCAGTAGTATGAATCAGTGGGAAAAACTGTTTTTT
-	TRBJ2-7	TRBV23-1	-	CASTPGHYSYEQYF	TGCGCCAGCACACCTGGACATTACTCCTACGAGCAGTACTTC
-	TRBJ2-3	TRBV7-9	TRBD2	CASSLGGSGRTDTQYF	TGTGCCAGCAGCTTAGGAGGTAGCGGGAGAACAGATACGCAGTATTTT
-	TRBJ2-2	TRBV7-3	TRBD1	CASSLTGQGFGELFF	TGTGCCAGCAGCTTAACCGGACAGGGGTTTGGGGAGCTGTTTTTT
-	TRBJ1-3	TRBV18	-	CASSPGPGGAGNTIYF	TGTGCCAGCTCACCCGGGCCCGGAGGCGCCGGAAACACCATATATTTT
-	TRBJ1-6	TRBV18	-	CASSLKGVDSPLHF	TGTGCCAGCTCCCTTAAAGGGGTCGATTCACCCCTCCACTTT
-	TRBJ1-2	TRBV12-3/TRBV12-4	-	CASSPGIGYTF	TGTGCCAGCAGCCCCGGGATTGGCTACACCTTC
-	TRBJ1-5	TRBV28	-	CASSFWQESNQPQHF	TGTGCCAGCAGTTTCTGGCAGGAAAGCAATCAGCCCCAGCATTTT
-	TRBJ1-5	TRBV6-6	-	CASSLDSYSNQPQHF	TGTGCCAGCAGTTTGGATAGCTATAGCAATCAGCCCCAGCATTTT
-	TRBJ2-3	TRBV18	-	CASSLSTLSDTQYF	TGTGCCAGCTCACTCTCGACTCTCTCAGATACGCAGTATTTT
-	TRBJ2-2	TRBV27	TRBD1	CASRPLLGTGGTGELFF	TGTGCCAGCAGACCCCTTCTGGGGACAGGGGGCACCGGGGAGCTGTTTTTT
-	TRBJ2-1	TRBV3-1/TRBV3-2	TRBD1	CASSSITGVGQFF	TGTGCCAGCAGCTCAATAACAGGGGTGGGGCAGTTCTTC
-	TRBJ2-7	TRBV25-1	-	CASSESTEDYEQYF	TGTGCCAGCAGTGAATCGACGGAGGATTACGAGCAGTACTTC
-	TRBJ2-4	TRBV19	-	CASRDGPGTLAKNIQYF	TGTGCCAGTAGGGACGGACCCGGGACATTAGCCAAAAACATTCAGTACTTC
-	TRBJ2-5	TRBV18	-	CASSPKETQYF	TGTGCCAGCTCACCTAAAGAGACCCAGTACTTC
-	TRBJ2-1	TRBV9	TRBD2	CASSVAGTSGTNEQFF	TGTGCCAGCAGCGTAGCAGGGACTAGCGGGACCAATGAGCAGTTCTTC
-	TRBJ2-1	TRBV5-1	-	CASTGLQAYNEQFF	TGCGCCAGCACCGGGTTGCAAGCCTACAATGAGCAGTTCTTC
many	TRBJ2-7	TRBV7-9	-	CASSSQGGLLEQYF	TGTGCCAGCAGCTCCCAGGGGGGTCTCCTCGAGCAGTACTTC
-	TRBJ2-7	TRBV27	TRBD1	CASSSWDRAYEQYF	TGTGCCAGCAGTTCCTGGGACAGGGCCTACGAGCAGTACTTC
-	TRBJ1-1	TRBV27	TRBD1	CASRRQGRETEAFF	TGTGCCAGCAGGAGACAGGGTAGAGAAACTGAAGCTTTCTTT
-	TRBJ1-2	TRBV6-5	TRBD1	CASSYADRVDGYTF	TGTGCCAGCAGTTACGCTGACAGGGTCGATGGCTACACCTTC
-	TRBJ2-7	TRBV5-5	-	CASSHRQPSYEQYF	TGTGCCAGCAGCCACCGACAGCCGTCCTACGAGCAGTACTTC
-	TRBJ1-5	TRBV6-2/TRBV6-3	TRBD1	CASSYETGGPYSNQPQHF	TGTGCCAGCAGTTACGAGACAGGGGGCCCCTATAGCAATCAGCCCCAGCATTTT
once	TRBJ1-6	TRBV18	-	CASSPLGRDNSPLHF	TGTGCCAGCTCACCACTTGGCAGGGATAATTCACCCCTCCACTTT
-	TRBJ2-7	TRBV6-5	-	CASNGGFAYEQYF	TGTGCCAGCAATGGGGGGTTCGCCTACGAGCAGTACTTC
once	TRBJ1-1	TRBV30	-	CAWSAPGWDTEAFF	TGTGCCTGGAGTGCCCCAGGATGGGACACTGAAGCTTTCTTT
once	TRBJ1-2	TRBV23-1	TRBD1	CASFPTGKDGYTF	TGCGCCAGCTTTCCGACAGGGAAGGATGGCTACACCTTC
-	TRBJ1-2	TRBV27	TRBD1	CASSLGGTGGYGYTF	TGTGCCAGCAGTTTAGGGGGAACAGGGGGCTATGGCTACACCTTC
-	TRBJ1-1	TRBV15	-	CATSRVGRREDTEAFF	TGTGCCACCAGCAGAGTGGGACGAAGGGAGGACACTGAAGCTTTCTTT
once	TRBJ1-5	TRBV7-2	TRBD1	CASSLQGANNQPQHF	TGTGCCAGCAGCTTACAGGGGGCGAACAATCAGCCCCAGCATTTT
-	TRBJ2-5	TRBV5-1	-	CASSLAGREETQYF	TGCGCCAGCAGCTTGGCTGGCAGGGAAGAGACCCAGTACTTC
-	TRBJ1-1	TRBV7-2	-	CASSLVAAHILNTEAFF	TGTGCCAGCAGCTTAGTGGCTGCACATATCCTGAACACTGAAGCTTTCTTT
-	TRBJ1-1	TRBV28	-	CASSPGRAGTTEAFF	TGTGCCAGCAGTCCCGGGAGGGCCGGGACAACTGAAGCTTTCTTT
-	TRBJ1-5	TRBV27	-	CASSLSGAAQPQHF	TGTGCCAGCAGTTTATCGGGGGCCGCTCAGCCCCAGCATTTT
-	TRBJ1-6	TRBV2	-	CASRGLSDNSPLHF	TGTGCCAGCAGGGGACTCTCTGATAATTCACCCCTCCACTTT
-	TRBJ1-2	TRBV5-4	-	CASSLGQGGYYGYTF	TGTGCCAGCAGCTTGGGTCAGGGCGGTTACTATGGCTACACCTTC
-	TRBJ2-7	TRBV5-1	-	CASSLGLRDTEGEQYF	TGCGCCAGCAGCTTGGGGCTTCGTGACACCGAGGGCGAGCAGTACTTC
-	TRBJ2-1	TRBV5-6	TRBD2	CASSLRRLAASIDEQFF	TGTGCCAGCAGCCTACGTAGGCTAGCGGCTAGTATCGATGAGCAGTTCTTC
-	TRBJ2-7	TRBV9	TRBD2	CASSVGGSYEQYF	TGTGCCAGCAGCGTCGGGGGGTCCTACGAGCAGTACTTC
-	TRBJ1-4	TRBV29-1	-	CSVGQAPQKLFF	TGCAGCGTTGGACAGGCCCCACAAAAACTGTTTTTT
-	TRBJ1-6	TRBV6-2/TRBV6-3	TRBD1	CASSRTGDHNSPLHF	TGTGCCAGCAGTCGGACAGGGGACCATAATTCACCCCTCCACTTT
-	TRBJ2-2	TRBV7-9	TRBD1	CASSLRTGATGELFF	TGTGCCAGCAGCTTAAGGACAGGGGCCACCGGGGAGCTGTTTTTT
-	TRBJ1-5	TRBV28	TRBD1	CASSFFLEQFVTGTAYSNQPQHF	TGTGCCAGCAGTTTTTTCCTTGAGCAGTTCGTGACCGGGACAGCCTATAGCAATCAGCCCCAGCATTTT
-	TRBJ1-3	TRBV12-5	-	CASPPRGVLSGNTIYF	TGTGCTAGCCCACCCCGGGGGGTTCTCTCTGGAAACACCATATATTTT
-	TRBJ1-5	TRBV6-5	TRBD1	CASSYGRDRNQPQHF	TGTGCCAGCAGTTACGGCCGGGACAGAAATCAGCCCCAGCATTTT
once	TRBJ2-1	TRBV28	TRBD1	CASSRGQGQFF	TGTGCCAGCAGCCGAGGACAGGGGCAGTTCTTC